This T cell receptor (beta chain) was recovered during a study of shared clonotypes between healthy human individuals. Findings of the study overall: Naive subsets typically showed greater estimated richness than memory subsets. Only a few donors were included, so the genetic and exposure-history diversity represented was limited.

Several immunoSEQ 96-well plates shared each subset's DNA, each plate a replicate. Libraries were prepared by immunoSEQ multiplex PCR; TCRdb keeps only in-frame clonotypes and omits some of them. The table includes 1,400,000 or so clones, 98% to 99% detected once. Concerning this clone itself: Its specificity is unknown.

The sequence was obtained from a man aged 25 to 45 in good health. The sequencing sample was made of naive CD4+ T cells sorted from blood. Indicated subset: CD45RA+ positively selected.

The CDR3 spells CASTPGGLAGNEQFF. DNA for the CDR3: TGTGCCAGCACCCCTGGAGGGCTAGCGGGTAATGAGCAGTTCTTC. The V and J genes are TRBV25-1 and TRBJ2-1; 8 nucleotides align to TRBD2. The CDR3 extends over 15 amino acids. Germline V gives CDR1 MGHDK, CDR2 SYGVNS. After removal of 7 bases from V and 7 bases from J, the junction contained 12 bases not matched to a gene.